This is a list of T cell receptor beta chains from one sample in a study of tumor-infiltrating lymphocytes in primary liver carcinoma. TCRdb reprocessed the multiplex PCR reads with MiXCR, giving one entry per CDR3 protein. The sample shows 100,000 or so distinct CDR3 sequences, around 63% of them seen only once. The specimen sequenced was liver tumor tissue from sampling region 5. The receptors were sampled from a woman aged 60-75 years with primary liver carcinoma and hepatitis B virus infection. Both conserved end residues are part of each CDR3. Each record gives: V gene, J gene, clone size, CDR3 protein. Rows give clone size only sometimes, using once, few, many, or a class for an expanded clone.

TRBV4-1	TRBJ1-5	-	CTSSATDRPLNQPQHF
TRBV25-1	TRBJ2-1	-	CASGQGGRTYNELFF
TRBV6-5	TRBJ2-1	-	CASSYQKTGTYSERLF
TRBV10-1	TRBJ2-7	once	CASSANLARDFIEHYF
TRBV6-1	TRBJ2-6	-	CASSEHGAGANVLTF
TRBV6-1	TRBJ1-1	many	CASSQGQTNTEAFF
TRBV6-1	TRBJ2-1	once	CVTRALDSYNEQFF
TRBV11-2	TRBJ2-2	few	CASGPPQGPTGELFF
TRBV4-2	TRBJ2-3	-	CASLGLMVAGGKDTQYF
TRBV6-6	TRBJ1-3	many	CATFRGSSGNTIYF
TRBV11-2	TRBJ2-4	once	CASSLRLTSKNIQYF
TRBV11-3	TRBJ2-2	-	CASNLGRLAGNIGELFF
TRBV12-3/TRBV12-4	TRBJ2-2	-	CASSRLITGGLFF
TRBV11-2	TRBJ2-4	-	CASNPGRLLSGWDIQYF
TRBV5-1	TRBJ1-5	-	CASSSGGGHNQPQHF
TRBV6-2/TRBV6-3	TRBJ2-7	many	CASSYQDTSSYEQYF
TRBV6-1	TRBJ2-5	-	CASSPGAGALETQYF
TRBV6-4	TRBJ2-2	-	CVSIDTSSRELFF
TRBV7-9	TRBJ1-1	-	CANSLMEVDEAFF
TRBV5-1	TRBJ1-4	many	CASSPGQGNEKLFF
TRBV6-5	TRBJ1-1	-	CVNSTRDFYTEAFF
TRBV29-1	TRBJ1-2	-	CSVHREGYTF
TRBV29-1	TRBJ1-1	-	CSVRSDGTANIEAFF
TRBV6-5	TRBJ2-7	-	CVTHQTATSYEQYF
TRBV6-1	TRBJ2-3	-	CASSGPNRATQYF
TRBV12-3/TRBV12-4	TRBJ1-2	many	CASTPSGGGGLFGYTF